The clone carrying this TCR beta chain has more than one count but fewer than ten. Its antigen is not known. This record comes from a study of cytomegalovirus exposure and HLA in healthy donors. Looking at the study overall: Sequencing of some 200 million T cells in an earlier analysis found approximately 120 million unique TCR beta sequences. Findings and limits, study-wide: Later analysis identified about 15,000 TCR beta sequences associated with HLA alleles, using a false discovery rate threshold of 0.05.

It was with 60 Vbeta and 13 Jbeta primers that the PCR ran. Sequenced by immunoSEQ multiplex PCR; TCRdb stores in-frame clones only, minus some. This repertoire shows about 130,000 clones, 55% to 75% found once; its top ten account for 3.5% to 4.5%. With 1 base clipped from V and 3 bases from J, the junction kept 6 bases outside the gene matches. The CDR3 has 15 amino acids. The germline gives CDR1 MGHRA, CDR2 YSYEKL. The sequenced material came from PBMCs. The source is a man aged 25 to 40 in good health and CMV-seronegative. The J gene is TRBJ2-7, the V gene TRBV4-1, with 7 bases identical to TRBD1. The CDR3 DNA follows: TGCGCCAGCAGCCAAGCGACAGGGATGTACTACGAGCAGTACTTC. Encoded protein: CASSQATGMYYEQYF.